The T cell receptor beta chain described here comes from a study of patients and donors after allogeneic stem cell transplantation. The CDR3 extends over 11 amino acids. The germline V gene encodes CDR1 ENHRY and CDR2 SYGVKD. Trimming at V came to 6 bases and at J to 12 bases, leaving 5 bases not matched to a gene. TCRdb analysed the RT-PCR reads with MiXCR anew, one entry per CDR3 protein. The sample includes under 170,000 distinct CDR3 sequences, roughly two fifths seen only once; the top ten take 40% to 55%. The material sequenced was blood, either unsorted or a sorted T cell fraction (not recorded which). The chain joins TRBV10-3 to TRBJ1-5, with 7 bases fitting TRBD1. This clonotype originated in a human donor who was either an allogeneic HSCT recipient or a stem cell or donor lymphocyte infusion donor (not recorded which). It is not recorded whose cells these are; they may come from a transplant donor. CDR3 amino acids: CAISGGTVQHF. CDR3 in DNA: TGTGCCATCAGCGGGGGGACAGTCCAGCATTTT.